The entry that follows covers one T cell receptor (beta chain) sequence. The data were taken from a study of blood T cell repertoires in COVID-19. Whole-study context: The cDNA or gDNA used as material had been derived from T cells, B-cell-depleted T cells, or PBMCs.

In the original analysis: Estimation of nucleated cell counts was performed using reference gene primer amplification. Profiling relied on immunoSEQ multiplex PCR, and the TCRdb table lists in-frame clones only, not all of them. V, J and clone size were drawn from that table, and D and trimming were deduced from the DNA. The sample lists some 280,000 clones, around 90% occurring once. The CDR3 runs to 14 residues. V was clipped by 0 bases and J by 7 bases, with 13 bases between them. Germline assignment: CDR1 ENHRY and CDR2 SYGVKD. The sequence derives from a middle-aged woman who had recovered from COVID-19. Sequencing was performed on peripheral blood. The rearrangement joins TRBV10-3 to TRBJ2-7, with a weak D call TRBD2 (6 bases). CDR3 nucleotides: TGTGCCATCAGTGAGTCGAGCGGGTCGTATGAGCAGTACTTC. It specifies CAISESSGSYEQYF.